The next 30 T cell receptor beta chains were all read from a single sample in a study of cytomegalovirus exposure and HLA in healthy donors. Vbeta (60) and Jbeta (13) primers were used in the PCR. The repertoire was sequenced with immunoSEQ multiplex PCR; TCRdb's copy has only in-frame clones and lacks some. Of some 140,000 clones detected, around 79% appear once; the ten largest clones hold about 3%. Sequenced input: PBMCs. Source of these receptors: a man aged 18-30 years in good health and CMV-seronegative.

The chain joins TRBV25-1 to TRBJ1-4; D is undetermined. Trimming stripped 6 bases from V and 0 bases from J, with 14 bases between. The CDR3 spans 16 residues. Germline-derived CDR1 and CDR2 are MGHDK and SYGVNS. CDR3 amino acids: CASSATVGSTNEKLFF. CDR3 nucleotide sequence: TGTGCCAGCAGCGCAACGGTGGGCTCAACTAATGAAAAACTGTTTTTT.

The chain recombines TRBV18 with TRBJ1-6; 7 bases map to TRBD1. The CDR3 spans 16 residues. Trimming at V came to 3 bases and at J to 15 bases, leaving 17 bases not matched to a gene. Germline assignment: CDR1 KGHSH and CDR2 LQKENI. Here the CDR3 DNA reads TGTGCCAGCTCACCCTCGAGTGGGACAGCCATCCATAGCCTCCACTTT. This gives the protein CASSPSSGTAIHSLHF.

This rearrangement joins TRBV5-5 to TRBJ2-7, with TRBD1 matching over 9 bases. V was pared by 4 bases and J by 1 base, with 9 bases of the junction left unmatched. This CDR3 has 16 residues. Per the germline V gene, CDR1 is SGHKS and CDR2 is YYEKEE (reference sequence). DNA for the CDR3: TGTGCCAGCAGCGCACACGGGACAGGGCTATCCTACGAGCAGTACTTC. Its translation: CASSAHGTGLSYEQYF.

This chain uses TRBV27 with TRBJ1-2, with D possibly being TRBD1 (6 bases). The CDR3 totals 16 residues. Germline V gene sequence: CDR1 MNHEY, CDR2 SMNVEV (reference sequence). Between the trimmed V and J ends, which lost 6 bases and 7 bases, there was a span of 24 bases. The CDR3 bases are TGTGCCAGCAGCGCCGCCCTCCTTGGGGGCCCGGGTGGCTACACCTTC. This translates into CASSAALLGGPGGYTF.

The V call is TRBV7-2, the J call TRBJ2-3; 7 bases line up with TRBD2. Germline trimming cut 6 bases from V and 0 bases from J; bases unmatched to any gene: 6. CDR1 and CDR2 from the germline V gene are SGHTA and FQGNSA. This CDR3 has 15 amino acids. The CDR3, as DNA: TGTGCCAGCAGGTGGGGGGGGATCAGCACAGATACGCAGTATTTT. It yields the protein CASRWGGISTDTQYF.

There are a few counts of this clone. CDR3 in DNA: TGCGCCAGCAGCCACCTTACCCTCCAGGCTTCCAGCTCCTACAATGAGCAGTTCTTC. It translates to CASSHLTLQASSSYNEQFF. The chain is built from TRBV4-1 and TRBJ2-1; D remains ambiguous. From germline, CDR1 is MGHRA and CDR2 YSYEKL. This CDR3 region has 19 residues. V was trimmed by 3 bases and J by 0 bases, leaving 21 bases between them.

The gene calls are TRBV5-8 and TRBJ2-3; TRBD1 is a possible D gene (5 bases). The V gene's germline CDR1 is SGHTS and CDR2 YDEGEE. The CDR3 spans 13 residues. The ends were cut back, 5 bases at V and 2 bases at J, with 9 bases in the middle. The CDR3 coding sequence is TGTGCCAGCAGTCGGACATACACAGATACGCAGTATTTT. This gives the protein CASSRTYTDTQYF.

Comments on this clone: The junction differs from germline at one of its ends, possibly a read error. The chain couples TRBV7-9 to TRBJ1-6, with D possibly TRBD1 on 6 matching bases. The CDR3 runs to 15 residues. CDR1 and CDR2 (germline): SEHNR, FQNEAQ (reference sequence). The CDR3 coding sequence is TGTTCCAGCAGCCTCCTGACAGGCCGAAATTCACCCCTCCACTTT. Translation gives CSSSLLTGRNSPLHF.

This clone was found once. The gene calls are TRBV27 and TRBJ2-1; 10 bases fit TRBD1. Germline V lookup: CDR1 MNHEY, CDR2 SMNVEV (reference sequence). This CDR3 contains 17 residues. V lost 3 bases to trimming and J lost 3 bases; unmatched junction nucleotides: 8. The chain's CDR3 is CASSFSIGDRGYNEQFF. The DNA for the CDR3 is TGTGCCAGCAGTTTCTCCATTGGGGACAGGGGCTACAATGAGCAGTTCTTC.

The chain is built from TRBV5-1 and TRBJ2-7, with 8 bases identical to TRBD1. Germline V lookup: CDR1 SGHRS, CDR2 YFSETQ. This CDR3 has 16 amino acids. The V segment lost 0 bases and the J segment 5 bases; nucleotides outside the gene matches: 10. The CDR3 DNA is TGCGCCAGCAGCTTGGCCGGCGGGACAGGTATTAACGAGCAGTACTTC. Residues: CASSLAGGTGINEQYF.

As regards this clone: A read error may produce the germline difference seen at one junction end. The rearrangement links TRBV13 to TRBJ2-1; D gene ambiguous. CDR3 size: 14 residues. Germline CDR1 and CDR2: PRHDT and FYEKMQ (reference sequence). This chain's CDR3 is CASSLAQSCNEQFF. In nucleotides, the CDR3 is TGTGCCAGCAGCTTAGCACAGTCCTGCAATGAGCAGTTCTTC. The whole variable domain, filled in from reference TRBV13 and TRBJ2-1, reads AAGVIQSPRHLIKEKRETATLKCYPIPRHDTVYWYQQGPGQDPQFLISFYEKMQSDKGSIPDRFSAQQFSDYHSELNMSSLELGDSALYFCASSLAQSCNEQFFGPGTRLTVL.

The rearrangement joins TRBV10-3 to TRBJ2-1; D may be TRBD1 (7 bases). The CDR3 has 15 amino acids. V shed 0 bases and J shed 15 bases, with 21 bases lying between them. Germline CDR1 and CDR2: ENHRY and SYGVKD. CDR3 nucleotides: TGTGCCATCAGTGAGTCGGGCAGGGGGTCCGACGGGGGGTTCTTC. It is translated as CAISESGRGSDGGFF.

DNA of the CDR3: TGTGCCAGCAGCTTGAATCCGGGAGCCAGGCGGCAGTTCTTC. This translates into CASSLNPGARRQFF. The J gene is TRBJ2-1, the V gene TRBV5-4, with a weak D call TRBD2 (6 bases). The CDR3 length is 14 residues. Trimming cost V 1 base and J 12 bases, with 17 bases left between them. In germline, CDR1 is SGHNT, CDR2 YYREEE (reference sequence).

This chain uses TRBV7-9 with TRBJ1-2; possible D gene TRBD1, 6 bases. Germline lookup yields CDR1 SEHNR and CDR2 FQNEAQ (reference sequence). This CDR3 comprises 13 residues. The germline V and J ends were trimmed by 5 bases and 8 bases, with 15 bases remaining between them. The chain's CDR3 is CASSPPGHWGYTF. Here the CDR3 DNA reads TGTGCCAGCAGCCCACCGGGACATTGGGGCTACACCTTC.

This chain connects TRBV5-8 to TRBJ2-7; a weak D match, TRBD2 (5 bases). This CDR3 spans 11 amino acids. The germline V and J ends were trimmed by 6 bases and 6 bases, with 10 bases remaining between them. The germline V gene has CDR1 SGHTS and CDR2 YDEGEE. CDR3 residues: CASTGKIEQYF. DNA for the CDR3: TGTGCCAGCACCGGGAAGATCGAGCAGTACTTC. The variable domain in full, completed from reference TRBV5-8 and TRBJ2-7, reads EAGVTQSPTHLIKTRGQQATLRCSPISGHTSVYWYQQALGLGLQFLLWYDEGEERNRGNFPPRFSGRQFPNYSSELNVNALELEDSALYLCASTGKIEQYFGPGTRLTVT.

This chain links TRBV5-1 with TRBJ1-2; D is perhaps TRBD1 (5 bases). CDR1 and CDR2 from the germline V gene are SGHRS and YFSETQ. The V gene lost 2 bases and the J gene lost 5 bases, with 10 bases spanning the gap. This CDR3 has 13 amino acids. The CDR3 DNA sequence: TGCGCCAGCAGCTTAGGGGTGGGGTATGGCTACACCTTC. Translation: CASSLGVGYGYTF.

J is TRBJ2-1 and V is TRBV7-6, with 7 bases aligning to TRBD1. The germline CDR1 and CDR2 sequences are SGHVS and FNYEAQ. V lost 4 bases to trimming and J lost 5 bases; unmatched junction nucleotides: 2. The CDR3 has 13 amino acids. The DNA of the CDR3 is TGTGCCAGCAGCTCGGGGACAGACAATGAGCAGTTCTTC. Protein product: CASSSGTDNEQFF.

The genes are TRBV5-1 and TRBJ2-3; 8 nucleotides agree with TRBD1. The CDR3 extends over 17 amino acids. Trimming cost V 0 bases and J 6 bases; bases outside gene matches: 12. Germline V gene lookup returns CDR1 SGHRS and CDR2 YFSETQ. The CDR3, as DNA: TGCGCCAGCAGCTTGGCGTGGACAGGGATTGCGGAGGATACGCAGTATTTT. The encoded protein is CASSLAWTGIAEDTQYF.

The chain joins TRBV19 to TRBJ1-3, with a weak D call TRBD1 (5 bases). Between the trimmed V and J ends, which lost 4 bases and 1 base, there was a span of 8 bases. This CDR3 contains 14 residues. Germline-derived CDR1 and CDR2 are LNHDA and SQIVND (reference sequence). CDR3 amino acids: CASSKRGSGNTIYF. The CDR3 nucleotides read TGTGCCAGTAGTAAAAGGGGTTCTGGAAACACCATATATTTT.

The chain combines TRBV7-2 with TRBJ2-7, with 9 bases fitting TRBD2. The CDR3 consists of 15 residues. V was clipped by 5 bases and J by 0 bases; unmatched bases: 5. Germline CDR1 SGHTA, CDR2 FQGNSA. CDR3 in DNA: TGTGCCAGCAGCCGCCTAGCGGGGAGCTCCTACGAGCAGTACTTC. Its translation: CASSRLAGSSYEQYF.

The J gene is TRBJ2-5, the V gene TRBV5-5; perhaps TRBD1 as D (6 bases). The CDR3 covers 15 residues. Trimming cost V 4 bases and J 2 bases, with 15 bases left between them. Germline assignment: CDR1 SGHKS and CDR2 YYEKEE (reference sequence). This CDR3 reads CASSQTGRRQETQYF. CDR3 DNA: TGTGCCAGCAGCCAAACAGGGCGGAGACAAGAGACCCAGTACTTC.

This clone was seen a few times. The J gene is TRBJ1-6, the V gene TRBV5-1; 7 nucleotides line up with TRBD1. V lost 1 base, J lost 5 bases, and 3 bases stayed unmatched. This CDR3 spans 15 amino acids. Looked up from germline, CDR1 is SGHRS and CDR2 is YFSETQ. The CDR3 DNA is TGCGCCAGCAGCTTGCGGGACAGCGATAATTCACCCCTCCACTTT. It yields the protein CASSLRDSDNSPLHF.

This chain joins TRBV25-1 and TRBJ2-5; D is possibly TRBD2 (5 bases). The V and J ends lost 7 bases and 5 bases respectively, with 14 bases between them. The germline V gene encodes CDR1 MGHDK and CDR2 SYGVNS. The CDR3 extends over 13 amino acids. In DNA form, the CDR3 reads TGTGCCAGCATGGCCCCGAGAGGGGAGACCCAGTACTTC. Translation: CASMAPRGETQYF.

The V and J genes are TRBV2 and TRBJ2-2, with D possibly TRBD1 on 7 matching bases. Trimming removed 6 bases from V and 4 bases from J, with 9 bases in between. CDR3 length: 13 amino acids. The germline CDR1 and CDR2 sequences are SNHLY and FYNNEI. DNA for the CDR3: TGTGCCAGCAGGCGGGACAGCACCGGGGAGCTGTTTTTT. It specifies CASRRDSTGELFF.

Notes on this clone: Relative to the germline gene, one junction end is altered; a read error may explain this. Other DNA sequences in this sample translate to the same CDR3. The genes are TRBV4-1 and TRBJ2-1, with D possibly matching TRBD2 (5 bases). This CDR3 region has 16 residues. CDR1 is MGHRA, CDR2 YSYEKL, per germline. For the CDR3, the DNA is TGCGCTAGCAGCCAAGTAATGGGGAGCTCCTACAATGAGCAGTTCTTC. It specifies CASSQVMGSSYNEQFF.

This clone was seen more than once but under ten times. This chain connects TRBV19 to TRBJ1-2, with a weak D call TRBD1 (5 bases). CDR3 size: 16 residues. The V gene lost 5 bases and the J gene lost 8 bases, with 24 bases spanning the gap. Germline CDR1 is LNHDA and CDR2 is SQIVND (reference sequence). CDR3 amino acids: CASSPASGTLFRGYTF. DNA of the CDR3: TGTGCCAGTAGTCCGGCCTCCGGGACTCTCTTTCGGGGCTACACCTTC. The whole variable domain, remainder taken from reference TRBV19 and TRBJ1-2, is DGGITQSPKYLFRKEGQNVTLSCEQNLNHDAMYWYRQDPGQGLRLIYYSQIVNDFQKGDIAEGYSVSREKKESFPLTVTSAQKNPTAFYLCASSPASGTLFRGYTFGSGTRLTVV.

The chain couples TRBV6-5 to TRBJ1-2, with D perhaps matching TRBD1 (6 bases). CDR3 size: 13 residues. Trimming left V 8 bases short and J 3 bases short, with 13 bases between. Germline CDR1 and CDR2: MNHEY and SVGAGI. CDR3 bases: TGTGCCAGCGGGAAACAGGGAGACTATGGCTACACCTTC. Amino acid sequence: CASGKQGDYGYTF.

CDR3 amino acids: CASTRDRAGANVLTF. Here the CDR3 DNA reads TGTGCCAGTACCAGGGACAGAGCCGGGGCCAACGTCCTGACTTTC. The J gene is TRBJ2-6, the V gene TRBV19; 7 bases are shared with TRBD1. The V and J ends lost 7 bases and 4 bases, in that order; junction bases with no gene match: 7. The CDR3 length is 15 residues. The V gene's germline CDR1 is LNHDA and CDR2 SQIVND (reference sequence).

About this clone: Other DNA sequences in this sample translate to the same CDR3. The CDR3 reads CASSLAAGGGYGYTF. The CDR3 DNA follows: TGTGCCAGCAGCTTGGCGGCAGGGGGCGGCTATGGCTACACCTTC. The gene calls are TRBV5-4 and TRBJ1-2; the match to TRBD1 covers 8 bases. Germline V gene lookup returns CDR1 SGHNT and CDR2 YYREEE (reference sequence). V dropped 0 bases and J dropped 4; count of bases not matched to a gene: 5. The CDR3 consists of 15 residues. The variable domain in full, with the rest retrieved from reference TRBV5-4 and TRBJ1-2, is ETGVTQSPTHLIKTRGQQVTLRCSSQSGHNTVSWYQQALGQGPQFIFQYYREEENGRGNFPPRFSGLQFPNYSSELNVNALELDDSALYLCASSLAAGGGYGYTFGSGTRLTVV.

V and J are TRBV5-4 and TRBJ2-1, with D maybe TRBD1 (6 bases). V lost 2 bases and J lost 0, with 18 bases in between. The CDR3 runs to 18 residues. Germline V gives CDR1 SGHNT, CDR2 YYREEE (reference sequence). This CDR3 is CASSFPGQSRVSYNEQFF. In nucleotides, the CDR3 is TGTGCCAGCAGCTTTCCCGGACAGTCTCGGGTCTCCTACAATGAGCAGTTCTTC.